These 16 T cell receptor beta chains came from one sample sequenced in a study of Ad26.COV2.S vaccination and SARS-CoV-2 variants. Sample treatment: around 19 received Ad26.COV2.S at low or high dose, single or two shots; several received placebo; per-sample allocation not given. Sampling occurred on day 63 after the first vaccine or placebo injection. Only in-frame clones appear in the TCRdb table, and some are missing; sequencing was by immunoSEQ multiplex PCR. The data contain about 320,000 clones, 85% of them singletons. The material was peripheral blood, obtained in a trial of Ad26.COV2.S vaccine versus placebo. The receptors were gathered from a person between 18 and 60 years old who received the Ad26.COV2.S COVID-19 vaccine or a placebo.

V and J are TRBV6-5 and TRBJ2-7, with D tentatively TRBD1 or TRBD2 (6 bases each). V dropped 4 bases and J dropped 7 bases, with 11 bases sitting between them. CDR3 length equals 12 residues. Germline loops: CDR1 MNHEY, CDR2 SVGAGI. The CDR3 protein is CASSSGAREQYF. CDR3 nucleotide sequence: TGTGCCAGCAGTTCGGGGGCGCGGGAGCAGTACTTC.

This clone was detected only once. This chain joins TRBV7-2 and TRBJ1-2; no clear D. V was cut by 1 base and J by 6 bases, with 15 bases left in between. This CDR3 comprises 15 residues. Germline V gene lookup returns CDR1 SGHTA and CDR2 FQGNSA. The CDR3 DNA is TGTGCCAGCAGCTTAGGAGGGAATCAAAGGGATGGCTACACCTTC. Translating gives CASSLGGNQRDGYTF.

The CDR3 sequence is CASGRAASGNTIYF. In DNA form, the CDR3 reads TGTGCCAGCGGGCGGGCAGCCTCTGGAAACACCATATATTTT. The chain is built from TRBV6-5 and TRBJ1-3; D call uncertain. CDR1 MNHEY and CDR2 SVGAGI come from the germline V gene. Deletions cut 8 bases from V and 0 bases from J, with 11 bases between. CDR3 size: 14 residues.

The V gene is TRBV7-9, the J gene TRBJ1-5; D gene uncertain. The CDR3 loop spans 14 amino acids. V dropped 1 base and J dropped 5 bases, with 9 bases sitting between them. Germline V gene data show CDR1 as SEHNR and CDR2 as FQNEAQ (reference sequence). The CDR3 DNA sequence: TGTGCCAGCAGCTTAGGTCGTCAGGATCAGCCCCAGCATTTT. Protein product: CASSLGRQDQPQHF.

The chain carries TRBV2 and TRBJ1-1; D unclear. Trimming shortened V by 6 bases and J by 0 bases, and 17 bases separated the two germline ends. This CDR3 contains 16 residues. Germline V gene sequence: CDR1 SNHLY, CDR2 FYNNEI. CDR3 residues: CASRGYSEYMNTEAFF. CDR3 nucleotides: TGTGCCAGCAGGGGGTACAGCGAATACATGAACACTGAAGCTTTCTTT.

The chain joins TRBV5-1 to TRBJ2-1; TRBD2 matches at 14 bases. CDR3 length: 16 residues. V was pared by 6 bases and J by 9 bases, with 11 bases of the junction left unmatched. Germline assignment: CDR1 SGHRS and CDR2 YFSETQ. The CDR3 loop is CASTSGGLAGAGEQFF. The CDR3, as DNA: TGCGCCAGCACCTCCGGGGGACTAGCGGGGGCGGGTGAGCAGTTCTTC.

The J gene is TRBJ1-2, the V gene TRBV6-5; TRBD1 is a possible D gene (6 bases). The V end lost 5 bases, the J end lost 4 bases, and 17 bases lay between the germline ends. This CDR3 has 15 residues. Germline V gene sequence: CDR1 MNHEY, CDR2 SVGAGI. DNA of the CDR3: TGTGCCAGCAGTAGGGGGGGGGTTCTTGGCTATGGCTACACCTTC. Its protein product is CASSRGGVLGYGYTF.

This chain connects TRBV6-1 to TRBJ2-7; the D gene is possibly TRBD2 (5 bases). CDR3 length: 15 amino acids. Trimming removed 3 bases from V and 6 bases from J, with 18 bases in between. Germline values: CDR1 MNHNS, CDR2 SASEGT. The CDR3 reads CASSDGSLWESEQYF. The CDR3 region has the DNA TGTGCCAGCAGTGACGGTTCCCTTTGGGAGTCCGAGCAGTACTTC.

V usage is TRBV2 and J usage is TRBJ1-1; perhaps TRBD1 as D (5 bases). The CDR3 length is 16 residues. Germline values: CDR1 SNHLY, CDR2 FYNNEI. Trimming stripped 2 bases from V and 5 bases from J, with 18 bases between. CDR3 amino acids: CASSENSRGSRTEAFF. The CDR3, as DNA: TGTGCCAGCAGTGAAAATAGTAGGGGAAGTAGAACTGAAGCTTTCTTT.

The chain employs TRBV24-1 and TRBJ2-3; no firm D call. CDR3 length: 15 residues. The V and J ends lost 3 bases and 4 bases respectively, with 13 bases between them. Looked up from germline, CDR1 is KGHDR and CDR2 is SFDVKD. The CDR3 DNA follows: TGTGCCACCAGTGATGCGGTCCGGGCCGCAGATACGCAGTATTTT. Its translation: CATSDAVRAADTQYF.

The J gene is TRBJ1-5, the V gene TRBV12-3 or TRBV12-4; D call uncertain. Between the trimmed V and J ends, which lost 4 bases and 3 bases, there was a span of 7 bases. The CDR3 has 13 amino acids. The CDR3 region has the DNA TGTGCCAGCAGTTACATATACAATCAGCCCCAGCATTTT. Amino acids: CASSYIYNQPQHF.

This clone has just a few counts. The CDR3: CSASPGGIYEQYF. DNA for the CDR3: TGCAGTGCTAGTCCGGGGGGCATCTACGAGCAGTACTTC. V is TRBV20-1 and J is TRBJ2-7, with TRBD2 as a possible D gene (7 bases). This CDR3 comprises 13 residues. In germline, CDR1 is DFQATT, CDR2 SNEGSKA (reference sequence). Trimming pared 3 bases from V and 3 bases from J, leaving 12 bases between.

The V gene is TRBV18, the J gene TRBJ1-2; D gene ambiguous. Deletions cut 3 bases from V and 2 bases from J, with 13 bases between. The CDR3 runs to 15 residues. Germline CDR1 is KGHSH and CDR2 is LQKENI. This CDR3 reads CASSPPASFNYGYTF. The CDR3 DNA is TGTGCCAGCTCACCCCCCGCTAGCTTCAACTATGGCTACACCTTC.

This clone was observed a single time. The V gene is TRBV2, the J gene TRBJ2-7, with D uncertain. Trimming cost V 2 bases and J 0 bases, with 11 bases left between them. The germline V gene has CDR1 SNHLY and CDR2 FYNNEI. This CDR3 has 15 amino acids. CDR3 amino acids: CASSETPRSSYEQYF. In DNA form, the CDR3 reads TGTGCCAGCAGTGAAACCCCGAGGAGCTCCTACGAGCAGTACTTC.

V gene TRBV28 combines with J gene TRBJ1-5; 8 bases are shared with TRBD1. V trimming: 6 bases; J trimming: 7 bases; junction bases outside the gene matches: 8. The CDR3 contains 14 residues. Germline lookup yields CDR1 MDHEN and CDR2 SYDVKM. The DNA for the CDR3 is TGTGCCAGCAGCTATACAGGGGGACAACAGCCCCAGCATTTT. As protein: CASSYTGGQQPQHF.

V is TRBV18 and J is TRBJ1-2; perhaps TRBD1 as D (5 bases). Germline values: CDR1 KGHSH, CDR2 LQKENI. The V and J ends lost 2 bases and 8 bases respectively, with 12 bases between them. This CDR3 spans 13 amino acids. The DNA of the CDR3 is TGTGCCAGCTCACCATTGGGGGTTGAAGGCTACACCTTC. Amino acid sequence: CASSPLGVEGYTF.